These 5 T cell receptor beta chains share one sample of origin, sequenced in a study of patients and donors after allogeneic stem cell transplantation. TCRdb fed the RT-PCR reads into MiXCR, producing one record per CDR3 protein. Of about 200,000 distinct CDR3 sequences in the sample, less than 50% were seen once. Sequencing input: blood, either unsorted or a sorted T cell fraction (not recorded which). The receptors come from a human donor who was either an allogeneic HSCT recipient or a stem cell or donor lymphocyte infusion donor (not recorded which). It is not recorded whose cells these are; they may come from a transplant donor.

The rearrangement joins TRBV12-3 or TRBV12-4 to TRBJ1-3, with D possibly TRBD1 on 6 matching bases. This CDR3 is built from 14 residues. V was trimmed by 3 bases and J by 2 bases, leaving 8 bases between them. The CDR3 sequence: CASSFQGTGNTIYF. For the CDR3, the DNA is TGTGCCAGCAGTTTCCAGGGGACTGGAAACACCATATATTTT.

This clonotype counts as medium-sized. This chain connects TRBV29-1 to TRBJ2-1, with D hard to call. Germline-derived CDR1 and CDR2 are SQVTM and ANQGSEA. This CDR3 is built from 10 residues. Trimming shortened V by 6 bases and J by 10 bases, and 10 bases separated the two germline ends. This CDR3 is CSVSSGEQFF. CDR3 nucleotides: TGCAGCGTCTCCTCCGGGGAGCAGTTCTTC.

The V call is TRBV6-2 or TRBV6-3, the J call TRBJ2-2; possible D gene TRBD1, 5 bases. Between the trimmed V and J ends, which lost 7 bases and 4 bases, there was a span of 19 bases. CDR3 length: 16 residues. Germline V gene data show CDR1 as MNHEY and CDR2 as SVGEGT. This chain's CDR3 is CASTPTVPLGTGELFF. CDR3 in DNA: TGTGCCAGCACCCCGACAGTACCGCTGGGCACCGGGGAGCTGTTTTTT.

V usage is TRBV3-1 and J usage is TRBJ1-3; a weak D match, TRBD1 (6 bases). CDR1 is LGHDT and CDR2 is YNNKEL in the germline V gene (reference sequence). The CDR3 sequence is 17 residues long. The ends were cut back, 2 bases at V and 0 bases at J, with 14 bases in the middle. CDR3 amino acids: CASSQKTGSSSGNTIYF. The CDR3 DNA follows: TGTGCCAGCAGCCAAAAGACAGGATCGAGCTCTGGAAACACCATATATTTT.

The V and J genes are TRBV20-1 and TRBJ2-7; no clear D gene. The CDR3 sequence is 10 residues long. CDR1 and CDR2 (germline): DFQATT, SNEGSKA (reference sequence). The V end lost 3 bases, the J end lost 9 bases, and 9 bases lay between the germline ends. CDR3 in amino acids: CSASPPGQYF. The CDR3 region has the DNA TGCAGTGCTAGTCCCCCAGGGCAGTACTTC.